The clone carrying this TCR beta chain was seen at least ten times. The antigen is not known. By 5'RACE template switching, TCR cDNA was produced, with a universal primer site and UMIs added in the process. TCRdb processed the 5' RACE reads anew with MiXCR; each CDR3 protein has one entry. The sample includes about 320,000 distinct CDR3 sequences, about 4.5% of them seen just once. These data come from a study of T cells after yellow fever vaccination. Study observations and caveats: Any FACS-sorted repertoire could hold abundant clonotypes that contaminate it from the bulk population. Compared with primary, the secondary response was weaker and peaked at day 5, not 15. Post-booster samples contained most primary-vaccination clones (more than 95% CD4, roughly 88% CD8).

Unmatched junction bases numbered 5, after V lost 5 bases and J lost 7 bases. This CDR3 comprises 14 residues. CDR1 KGHSH and CDR2 LQKENI come from the germline V gene. The receptor was derived from a young man who received the YFV17D yellow fever vaccine. The chain is built from TRBV18 and TRBJ1-2; TRBD1 matches 12 bases. Here the sequenced sample was PBMCs, taken 15 days after the yellow fever booster vaccination. CDR3 region: CASSTGQGAGGYTF. CDR3 nucleotides: TGTGCCAGCTCAACGGGACAGGGGGCTGGTGGCTACACCTTC.